This T cell receptor beta chain was found in a study of human T cells and chemical hapten exposure (dated by TCRdb to 2020 to 2022). Context from the whole study: For sensitization, 2% DPC in acetone was applied to a 2 cm by 2 cm area of upper inner arm skin. Libraries were pooled for sequencing, and per-sample TCR yields varied mainly because of small differences in library volumes within the pool. The study tracked peripheral blood TCR repertoire changes in vivo during primary and secondary sensitization to the hapten diphenylcyclopropenone (DPC) in alopecia patients. Twenty-nine alopecia patients provided blood for TCR sequencing at one to four time points (pre-sensitization, 2, 6 and 24 weeks). Blood samples were taken from patients before sensitization (week 0) and at 2, 6 and about 24 weeks after DPC sensitization. Alopecia areata with under or over 50% scalp involvement, alopecia totalis and alopecia universalis were represented in the patient cohort, which was mostly female. Weekly therapeutic DPC doses were additionally applied to the scalp of patients throughout the roughly 25-week study period. Patch tests used Finn chambers with 0.01% DPC on the upper back, scored after 6 days by International Contact Dermatitis Research Group standards. Here is what the overall study found, with its caveats: After repeated subsampling, changes were observed in the strength of the expansion versus patch-test correlation and in the threshold at which the correlation became significant. No change with DPC sensitization was found in the number of TCRs above 1 in 1000 frequency, and no evidence of global repertoire structure alterations was found. Compared with pre-sensitization or healthy control sets, expanded TCRs formed significantly more large CDR3 similarity clusters, which is consistent with antigen-driven responses. All patients had alopecia, a presumed autoimmune disease, so their immune response might differ from that of healthy individuals. Patch test score correlated positively with the number of PT1 expanded TCRs, reaching significance at thresholds 8, 16 and 32 but not at 4.

Library prep was done by RACE. Sequenced on a NextSeq 500. During library preparation, unique molecular identifiers were attached to individual cDNA molecules so that TCRs could be counted quantitatively and reproducibly. Each blood RNA sample was used to sequence both TCR alpha and TCR beta chains. For the original study's pipeline: Samples had a median of approximately 93,000 TCRs, with a range from roughly 23,224 to 700,000. V, J and CDR3 annotation of the TCR reads was performed with the Decombinator software suite. To make PS versus PT1 abundance plots, every sample was subsampled to the same number of TCRs (28,000). TCRs were defined as expanded if absent before sensitization and observed at least eight times at the 2-week time point. The public reads were run again by TCRdb, first through fastp at Q25 and then through MiXCR, and only productive beta chains were kept. CDR3 protein sequences are deduplicated, and each keeps its most common genes and DNA. The V and J calls shown here were made by TCRdb, not taken from the authors' results. This sample holds 55,000 to 75,000 distinct CDR3 sequences; around 12% were observed only once. Around 2.4% of the sample belongs to the ten largest clones.

Per the publication, the time point label means: patch test 3, about 24 weeks after DPC sensitization. The treatment or condition label, read with the paper, signifies: therapeutic diphenylcyclopropenone sensitization with weekly scalp DPC. At every patch-test visit, the blood draw took place before the patch test was put on. Eligible patients were aged 18 to 70, diagnosed with alopecia, deemed suitable for DPC therapy, and excluded if pregnant. Total RNA was isolated from unfractionated whole blood collected in Tempus Blood RNA tubes. From cysteine to phenylalanine, the CDR3 is 14 amino acids long. The entry retains the CDR3 DNA only, 42 bases that are in frame from base 1. The germline V gene provides CDR1 MDHEN and CDR2 SYDVKM. Compared with germline, V lacks 6 bases and J lacks 6 bases; bases without a gene match: 9. Concerning this clonotype: No cognate antigen has been identified for it. Per-base qualities were not stored, and no clone one base away is much larger.

Sequenced here: whole blood, sampled in connection with sensitization to the hapten diphenylcyclopropenone (DPC). The receptor chain draws on TRBV28 and TRBJ1-1; TRBD1 agrees with 8 junctional bases. The sequence was obtained from a man aged 25-40 years with alopecia areata. Some clones in this sample may be carry-over from other donors' samples. At the DNA level, the sequence is TGTGCCAGCAGGGTCGGACAGGGAGAGGCTGAAGCTTTCTTT. Translated, it gives CASRVGQGEAEAFF.